A single T cell receptor beta chain is shown here with its context. The entry originates in a study of T cells expressing NK-cell markers. For each CDR3 protein, TCRdb gives one entry from its re-call of the 5' RACE reads, without DNA. The sample includes roughly 430,000 distinct CDR3 sequences. This CDR3 is 15 amino acids long. This sequence was found in a woman aged 18 to 75 in good health. The sequencing sample was made of blood T cells: a sorted CD56 or NKG2C T cell subset, CD4+ or CD8+ T cells, or bulk PBMC T cells (not recorded which). The chain carries TRBV12-3 or TRBV12-4 and TRBJ2-5; TCRdb gives TRBD1 as the D gene, but with no DNA this cannot be confirmed. The CDR3 reads CASSPGTGGFETQYF.